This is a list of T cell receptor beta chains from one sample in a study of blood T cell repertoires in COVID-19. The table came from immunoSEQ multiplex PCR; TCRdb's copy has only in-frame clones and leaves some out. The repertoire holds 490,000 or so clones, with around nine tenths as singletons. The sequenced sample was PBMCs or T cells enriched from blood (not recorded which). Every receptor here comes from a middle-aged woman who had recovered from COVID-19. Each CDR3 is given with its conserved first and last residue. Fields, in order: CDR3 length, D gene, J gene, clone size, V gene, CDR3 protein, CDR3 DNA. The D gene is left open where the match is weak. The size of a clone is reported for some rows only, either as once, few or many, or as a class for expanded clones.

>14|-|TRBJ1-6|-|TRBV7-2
CASSLIYESSPLHF
TGTGCCAGCAGCTTAATTTACGAGTCGTCACCCCTCCACTTT
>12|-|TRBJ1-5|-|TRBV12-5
CASGPDSGPQHF
TGTGCTAGTGGGCCTGACTCCGGGCCCCAGCATTTT
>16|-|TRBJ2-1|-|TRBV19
CASRGTPPTTYNEQFF
TGTGCCAGTAGGGGGACACCTCCTACTACCTACAATGAGCAGTTCTTC
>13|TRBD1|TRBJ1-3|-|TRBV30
CASGQGPGNTIYF
TGTGCCTCGGGACAGGGTCCTGGAAACACCATATATTTT
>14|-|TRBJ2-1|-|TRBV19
CASSGLSSYNEQFF
TGTGCCAGTTCAGGGCTAAGCTCCTACAATGAGCAGTTCTTC
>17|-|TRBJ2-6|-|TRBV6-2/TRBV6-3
CASSYAGARSGANVLTF
TGTGCCAGCAGTTACGCAGGGGCCCGCTCTGGGGCCAACGTCCTGACTTTC
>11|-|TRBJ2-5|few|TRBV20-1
CSARDRETQYF
TGCAGTGCTAGAGATCGGGAGACCCAGTACTTC
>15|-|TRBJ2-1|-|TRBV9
CASSVSGQSYNEQFF
TGTGCCAGCAGCGTTAGCGGACAATCCTACAATGAGCAGTTCTTC
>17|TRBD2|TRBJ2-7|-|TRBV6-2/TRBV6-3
CASSFLGLAGLYYEQYF
TGTGCCAGCAGTTTCCTGGGACTAGCGGGACTATACTACGAGCAGTACTTC
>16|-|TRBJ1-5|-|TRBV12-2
CASRLVRGRQGQPQHF
TGTGCAAGTCGCTTAGTCCGGGGGAGGCAGGGTCAGCCCCAGCATTTT
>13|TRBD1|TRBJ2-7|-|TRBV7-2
CASGTGASYEQYF
TGTGCCAGCGGGACAGGGGCCTCCTACGAGCAGTACTTC
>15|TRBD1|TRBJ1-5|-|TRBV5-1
CASSLGQGANQPQHF
TGCGCCAGCAGCTTGGGCCAGGGGGCGAACCAGCCCCAGCATTTT
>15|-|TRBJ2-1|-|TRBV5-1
CASSLSVPTGDEQFF
TGCGCCAGCAGCTTATCAGTTCCGACCGGGGATGAGCAGTTCTTC
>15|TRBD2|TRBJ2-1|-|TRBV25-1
CASSDRGEWGNEQFF
TGTGCCAGCAGTGATCGGGGGGAGTGGGGCAATGAGCAGTTCTTC
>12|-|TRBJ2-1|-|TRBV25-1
CASSEWVTGWFF
TGTGCCAGCAGTGAATGGGTGACAGGTTGGTTCTTC
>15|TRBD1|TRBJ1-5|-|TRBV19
CASRKDREGDQPQHF
TGTGCCAGTAGGAAGGACAGGGAGGGAGATCAGCCCCAGCATTTT
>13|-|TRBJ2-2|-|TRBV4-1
CASSQDRRIGLFF
TGCGCCAGCAGCCAAGATCGGAGAATTGGGCTGTTTTTT
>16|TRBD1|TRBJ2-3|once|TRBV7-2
CASSPLGQGFTDTQYF
TGTGCCAGCAGCCCCCTTGGACAGGGCTTCACAGATACGCAGTATTTT
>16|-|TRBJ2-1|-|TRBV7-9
CASSFRRSGTYNEQFF
TGTGCCAGCAGCTTTAGGCGGTCGGGAACCTACAATGAGCAGTTCTTC
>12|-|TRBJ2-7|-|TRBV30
CAWSVNVYEQYF
TGTGCCTGGAGTGTAAATGTATACGAGCAGTACTTC
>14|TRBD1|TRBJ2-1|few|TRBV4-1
CASSQRQGAGEQFF
TGCGCCAGCAGCCAGCGACAGGGTGCTGGTGAGCAGTTCTTC
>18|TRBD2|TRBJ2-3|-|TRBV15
CATSRDWIAGVGTDTQYF
TGTGCCACCAGCAGAGACTGGATAGCGGGAGTGGGCACAGATACGCAGTATTTT
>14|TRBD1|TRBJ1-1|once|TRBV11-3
CASSGRTGGTEAFF
TGTGCCAGCAGCGGGCGGACAGGGGGGACTGAAGCTTTCTTT
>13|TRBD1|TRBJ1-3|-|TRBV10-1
CASSRGSGNTIYF
TGCGCCAGCAGCAGGGGGTCTGGAAACACCATATATTTT
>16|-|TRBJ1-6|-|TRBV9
CASSDTRGSYNSPLHF
TGTGCCAGCTCCGACACCAGGGGCTCCTATAATTCACCCCTCCACTTT
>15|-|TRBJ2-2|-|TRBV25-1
CASSESTINTGELFF
TGTGCCAGCAGTGAATCTACCATTAACACCGGGGAGCTGTTTTTT
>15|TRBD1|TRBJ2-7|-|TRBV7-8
CASSFPGQVTYEQYF
TGTGCCAGCAGCTTTCCGGGACAGGTAACCTACGAGCAGTACTTC
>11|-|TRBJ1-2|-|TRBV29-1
CSVTRGYGYTF
TGCAGCGTGACTCGGGGCTATGGCTACACCTTC
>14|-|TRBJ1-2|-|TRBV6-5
CASSRTGQNYGYTF
TGTGCCAGCAGCAGAACCGGACAGAACTATGGCTACACCTTC
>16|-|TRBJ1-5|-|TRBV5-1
CASSPSGAAGGAPQHF
TGCGCCAGCAGCCCGAGCGGGGCCGCCGGTGGGGCGCCCCAGCATTTT
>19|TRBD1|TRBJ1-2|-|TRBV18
CASSPTTGTGKAGAYGYTF
TGTGCCAGCTCACCCACTACCGGGACAGGGAAGGCGGGGGCCTATGGCTACACCTTC
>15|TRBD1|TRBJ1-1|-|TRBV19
CASRYRGATNTEAFF
TGTGCCAGTCGATACAGGGGCGCAACGAACACTGAAGCTTTCTTT
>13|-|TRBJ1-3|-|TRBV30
CAWSRRPGDTIYF
TGTGCCTGGAGTCGGAGGCCGGGGGACACCATATATTTT
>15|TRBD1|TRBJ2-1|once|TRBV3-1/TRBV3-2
CASSQAGQGNNEQFF
TGTGCCAGCAGCCAAGCGGGACAGGGGAACAATGAGCAGTTCTTC
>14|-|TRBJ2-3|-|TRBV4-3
CASSTRLGEDTQYF
TGCGCCAGCAGCACCCGACTAGGTGAAGATACGCAGTATTTT
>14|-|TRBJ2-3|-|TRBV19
CASSPQGSTDTQYF
TGTGCCAGTAGCCCACAGGGAAGCACAGATACGCAGTATTTT
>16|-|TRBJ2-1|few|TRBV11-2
CASSFLAGGMKNEQFF
TGTGCCAGCAGCTTCCTCGCAGGGGGGATGAAAAATGAGCAGTTCTTC
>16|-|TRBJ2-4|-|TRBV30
CAWSLGQFFIKNIQYF
TGTGCCTGGAGTCTTGGACAGTTCTTCATCAAAAACATTCAGTACTTC
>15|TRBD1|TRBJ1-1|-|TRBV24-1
CATSDRTGGDTEAFF
TGTGCCACCAGTGATCGGACAGGGGGCGACACTGAAGCTTTCTTT
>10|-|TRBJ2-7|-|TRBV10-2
CASSELEQYF
TGCGCCAGCAGTGAACTCGAGCAGTACTTC
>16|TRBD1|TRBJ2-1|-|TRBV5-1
CASSFRNGTAVNEQFF
TGCGCCAGCAGCTTTCGAAATGGGACAGCCGTTAATGAGCAGTTCTTC
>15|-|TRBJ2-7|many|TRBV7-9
CASSLGTSYSYEQYF
TGTGCCAGCAGCTTAGGGACTTCTTACTCCTACGAGCAGTACTTC
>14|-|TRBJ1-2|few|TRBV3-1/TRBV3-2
CASSPSGGNYGYTF
TGTGCCAGCAGCCCCTCGGGGGGGAACTATGGCTACACCTTC
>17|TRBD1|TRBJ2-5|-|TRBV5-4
CASSLGLPGQGRETQYF
TGTGCCAGCAGCTTGGGACTGCCGGGACAGGGCCGAGAGACCCAGTACTTC
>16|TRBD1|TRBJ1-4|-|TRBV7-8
CASSQLIQGRGEKLFF
TGTGCCAGCAGTCAACTCATACAGGGGCGGGGTGAAAAACTGTTTTTT
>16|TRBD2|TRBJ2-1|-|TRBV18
CASSPGLAGVGHEQFF
TGTGCCAGCTCACCAGGACTAGCGGGAGTGGGCCATGAGCAGTTCTTC
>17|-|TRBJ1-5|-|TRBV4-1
CASSQSPPEGSYQPQHF
TGCGCCAGCAGCCAATCCCCCCCGGAGGGGAGTTATCAGCCCCAGCATTTT
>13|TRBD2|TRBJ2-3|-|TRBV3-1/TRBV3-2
CASSQGRGDTQYF
TGTGCCAGCAGCCAAGGGCGGGGGGATACGCAGTATTTT
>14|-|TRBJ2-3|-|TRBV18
CASSPPVRTDTQYF
TGTGCCAGCTCACCACCGGTCAGGACAGATACGCAGTATTTT
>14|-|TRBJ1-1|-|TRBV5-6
CASSLVQGRTEAFF
TGTGCCAGCAGCTTGGTACAGGGTAGGACTGAAGCTTTCTTT
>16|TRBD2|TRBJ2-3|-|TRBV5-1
CASSFGLVGTTDTQYF
TGCGCCAGCAGCTTCGGACTAGTAGGGACCACAGATACGCAGTATTTT
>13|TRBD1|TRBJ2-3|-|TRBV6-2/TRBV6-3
CASSNRGNNTQYF
TGTGCCAGCAGTAACAGGGGGAACAATACGCAGTATTTT
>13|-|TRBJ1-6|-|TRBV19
CASSISRDSPLHF
TGTGCCAGTAGTATATCCAGGGATTCACCCCTCCACTTT
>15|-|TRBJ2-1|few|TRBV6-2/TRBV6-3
CASSLTGLYYNEQFF
TGTGCCAGCAGCCTAACGGGACTCTACTACAATGAGCAGTTCTTC
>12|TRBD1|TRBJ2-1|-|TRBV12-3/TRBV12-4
CATRDSHNEQFF
TGTGCCACCAGGGACAGCCACAATGAGCAGTTCTTC
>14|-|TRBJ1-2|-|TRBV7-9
CASSLVDRPYGYTF
TGTGCCAGCAGCTTAGTGGACAGACCGTATGGCTACACCTTC
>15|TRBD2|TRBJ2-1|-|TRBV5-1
CASSIGLAGYNEQFF
TGCGCCAGCAGCATAGGACTAGCGGGGTACAATGAGCAGTTCTTC
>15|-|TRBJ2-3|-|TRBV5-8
CASSSAQGDLDTQYF
TGTGCCAGCAGCTCCGCACAGGGTGATTTGGATACGCAGTATTTT
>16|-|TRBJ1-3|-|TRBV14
CASSQPGKGSGNTIYF
TGTGCCAGCAGCCAACCCGGGAAGGGCTCTGGAAACACCATATATTTT